This entry features one TCR beta chain sequence. What this receptor recognizes is not known. Per-base qualities were not stored, and no clone one base away is much larger. The sample originates from a study of blood T cell repertoires in COVID-19 (TCRdb year 2020). A note on the overall study: Samples covering the acute and convalescent phases of COVID-19 were provided by collaborators in the United States, Italy and Spain. The prospective study material was composed of cDNA or gDNA derived from T cells, B-cell-depleted T cells, or PBMCs. The dataset comprised deeply sampled blood TCRbeta repertoires from subjects exposed to, actively infected with, or recovered from COVID-19. The repertoires were released in a freely available public database meant as a resource for research on the immune response to SARS-CoV-2. The samples were drawn from two sources: the first 160 participants of the ongoing ImmuneRACE study, and fewer than 1,500 subjects contributed by 6 global collaborators. Sample metadata almost always included a de-identified subject ID, COVID-19 status, age in years and sex. Where available, HLA class I and class II types were obtained from metadata supplied by the sample provider rather than from assay-based typing. Here is what the overall study found, with its caveats: The amount of clinical and demographic metadata varied by source and participant and was provided uncurated.

CDR3 length: 13 amino acids, cysteine to phenylalanine. Left in the record is the CDR3 DNA by itself, 39 bases read in frame from the first base. The germline V gene (reference sequence) sets CDR1 to MNHEY and CDR2 to SMNVEV. V sheds 6 bases and J sheds 5 bases, leaving 12 bases between their ends. TCRbeta CDR3 regions were amplified from genomic DNA using the immunoSEQ Assay, a bias-controlled multiplex PCR. The authors' pipeline ran thus. Nucleated cell counts per sample were estimated from amplification of reference gene primers within the assay. To quantify the absolute abundance of each unique TCRbeta CDR3 rearrangement, sequence reads were collapsed and filtered. For each sample, productive Simpson clonality was calculated by taking the square root of Simpson's diversity index across productive rearrangements. TCRdb limited this immuneACCESS table to in-frame rearrangements with V and J called. A share of clones is missing; checked studies link under half to unresolved V genes, and the rest is unexplained. D and trimming were read from the DNA, whereas the V and J calls and clone size are those reported in that table. Recorded for this sample are some 290,000 clones; under 90% of them occurred a single time. The ten largest clonotypes hold roughly 2.9% of the sample.

At one collaborating source in Seattle, patients were enrolled during active infection and were followed longitudinally through the course of disease. Collaborating institutions collected whole blood in K2EDTA tubes following their own protocols. Collaborator samples were shipped for TCRbeta analysis as frozen whole blood, isolated PBMCs, or DNA extracted from either sample type. The sequence joins TRBV27 to TRBJ2-3; the D segment could be TRBD2, given 5 matching bases. Sequencing was carried out using peripheral blood. The sequence was obtained from a woman aged 30 to 39 with COVID-19, enrolled during active disease. The CDR3 protein is CASSQGAGDTQYF. The DNA sequence reads TGTGCCAGCAGCCAAGGCGCGGGAGATACGCAGTATTTT.